Reported below is one T cell receptor (beta chain). Its antigen is unknown. This sample was included in a study of shared clonotypes between healthy human individuals. Study outcomes and limitations: A handful of donors shared 4.5% to 6.5% of their naive CD4 clonotypes. Non-shared clonotypes had lower generation probabilities than clonotypes shared by all four sorted-subset donors. Though the depth was large, rarefaction showed that sorted-subset sequencing was incomplete.

Measured with immunoSEQ multiplex PCR; TCRdb has only the in-frame clones, and not every one. Among about 2.3 million clones listed, 80% to 95% were seen once. Sequenced: naive CD4+ T cells from PBMCs. Subset given: CD45RA+ positively selected. The receptor's source is a man in his late teens or twenties in good health. Some clones in this sample may be carry-over from other donors' samples.

The CDR3 coding sequence is TGTGCCAGCCTTCGGGGGGGAAGTACTGGGGCCAACGTCCTGACTTTC. The encoded protein is CASLRGGSTGANVLTF. This rearrangement joins TRBV28 to TRBJ2-6; TRBD2 matches at 8 bases. The V gene end was trimmed by 8 bases and the J gene end by 2 bases; junction bases not matched to a gene: 8. CDR1 is MDHEN and CDR2 is SYDVKM in the germline V gene. The CDR3 has 16 residues.